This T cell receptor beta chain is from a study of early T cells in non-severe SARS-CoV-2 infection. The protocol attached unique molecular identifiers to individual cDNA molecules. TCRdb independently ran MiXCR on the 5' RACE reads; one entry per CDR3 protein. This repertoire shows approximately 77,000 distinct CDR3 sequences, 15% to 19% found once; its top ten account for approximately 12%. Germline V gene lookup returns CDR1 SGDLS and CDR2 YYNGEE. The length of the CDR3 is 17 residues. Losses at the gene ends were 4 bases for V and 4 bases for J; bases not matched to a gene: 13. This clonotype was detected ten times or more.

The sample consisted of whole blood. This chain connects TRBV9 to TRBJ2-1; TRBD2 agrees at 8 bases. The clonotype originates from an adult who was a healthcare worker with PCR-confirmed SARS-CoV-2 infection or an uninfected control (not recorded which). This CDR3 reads CASSFSPHSGVYNEQFF. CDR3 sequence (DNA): TGTGCCAGCAGCTTCTCCCCTCATAGCGGGGTTTACAATGAGCAGTTCTTC. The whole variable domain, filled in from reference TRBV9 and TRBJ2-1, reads DSGVTQTPKHLITATGQRVTLRCSPRSGDLSVYWYQQSLDQGLQFLIQYYNGEERAKGNILERFSAQQFPDLHSELNLSSLELGDSALYFCASSFSPHSGVYNEQFFGPGTRLTVL.